These T cell receptor beta chains were read from a single sample in a study of Graves' ophthalmopathy and Graves' hyperthyroidism. TCRdb itself ran the multiplex PCR reads through MiXCR, one entry per CDR3 protein. Found here are some 390,000 distinct CDR3 sequences, about 18% of them singletons; the top ten hold about 1.4%. The sequenced sample was peripheral blood. These TCRs come from a woman between 18 and 30 years old with Graves' ophthalmopathy. The CDR3 runs from the conserved cysteine through the conserved F or W. Fields, in order: clone size, J gene, V gene, D gene, CDR3 protein, CDR3 DNA. A D gene is named only where the DNA matches it firmly. Size tells how often a clone was seen (once, few, many) or the class of an expanded clone, and some rows leave it out.

abundance: many
j_gene: TRBJ2-7
v_gene: TRBV5-1
d_gene: .
CDR3aa: CASSLGDVEQYF
CDR3nt: TGCGCCAGCAGTTTGGGGGATGTCGAGCAGTACTTC

abundance: many
j_gene: TRBJ2-5
v_gene: TRBV7-8
d_gene: TRBD2
CDR3aa: CASSLERGGWETQYF
CDR3nt: TGTGCCAGCAGCCTAGAGCGGGGGGGATGGGAGACCCAGTACTTC

abundance: many
j_gene: TRBJ1-6
v_gene: TRBV6-1
d_gene: .
CDR3aa: CASSRGVGNSPLHF
CDR3nt: TGTGCCAGCAGCCGGGGCGTCGGTAATTCACCCCTCCACTTT

abundance: .
j_gene: TRBJ1-1
v_gene: TRBV27
d_gene: TRBD1
CDR3aa: CASSFTGTDSMNTEAFF
CDR3nt: TGTGCCAGCAGTTTCACCGGGACAGACTCAATGAACACTGAAGCTTTCTTT

abundance: .
j_gene: TRBJ2-7
v_gene: TRBV6-2/TRBV6-3
d_gene: .
CDR3aa: CASSYSTVSGYEQYF
CDR3nt: TGTGCCAGCAGTTACTCGACGGTATCGGGCTACGAGCAGTACTTC

abundance: .
j_gene: TRBJ2-7
v_gene: TRBV28
d_gene: .
CDR3aa: CASTTGGSYYEQYF
CDR3nt: TGTGCCAGCACCACAGGAGGATCTTACTACGAGCAGTACTTC

abundance: many
j_gene: TRBJ1-1
v_gene: TRBV10-3
d_gene: .
CDR3aa: CAISGKDHMNTEAFF
CDR3nt: TGTGCCATCAGTGGAAAGGATCACATGAACACTGAAGCTTTCTTT

abundance: many
j_gene: TRBJ1-5
v_gene: TRBV24-1
d_gene: .
CDR3aa: CATSDPLSGSNQPQHF
CDR3nt: TGTGCCACCAGTGACCCTTTATCAGGGAGCAATCAGCCCCAGCATTTT

abundance: .
j_gene: TRBJ2-7
v_gene: TRBV6-1
d_gene: TRBD2
CDR3aa: CASTGTSGTYEQYF
CDR3nt: TGTGCCAGCACCGGGACTAGCGGTACCTACGAGCAGTACTTC

abundance: many
j_gene: TRBJ1-1
v_gene: TRBV20-1
d_gene: .
CDR3aa: CSAREVGDTEAFF
CDR3nt: TGCAGTGCTAGGGAGGTGGGGGACACTGAAGCTTTCTTT

abundance: once
j_gene: TRBJ1-1
v_gene: TRBV6-2/TRBV6-3
d_gene: .
CDR3aa: CASTQWGEAFF
CDR3nt: TGTGCCAGCACCCAATGGGGGGAAGCTTTCTTT

abundance: many
j_gene: TRBJ1-1
v_gene: TRBV29-1
d_gene: .
CDR3aa: CSVDRAGTEAFF
CDR3nt: TGCAGCGTTGACAGGGCCGGGACTGAAGCTTTCTTT